The T cell receptor beta chain described here comes from a study of blood T cell repertoires in COVID-19. Method: immunoSEQ multiplex PCR; TCRdb's copy keeps in-frame clones and lacks some. The table records approximately 200,000 clones, roughly 80% of them present only once. Germline V CDR1 and CDR2: SGHRS, YFSETQ. With V trimmed by 4 bases and J by 0 bases, 6 bases remained unmatched. CDR3 length equals 18 residues. This chain connects TRBV5-1 to TRBJ2-2, with 13 bases that match TRBD2. Sequencing was carried out using peripheral blood. The receptor was derived from a woman under 40 with acute or convalescent COVID-19. The chain's CDR3 is CASSAGLAGVSNTGELFF. The CDR3 nucleotides read TGCGCCAGCAGCGCCGGACTAGCGGGGGTCTCGAACACCGGGGAGCTGTTTTTT.